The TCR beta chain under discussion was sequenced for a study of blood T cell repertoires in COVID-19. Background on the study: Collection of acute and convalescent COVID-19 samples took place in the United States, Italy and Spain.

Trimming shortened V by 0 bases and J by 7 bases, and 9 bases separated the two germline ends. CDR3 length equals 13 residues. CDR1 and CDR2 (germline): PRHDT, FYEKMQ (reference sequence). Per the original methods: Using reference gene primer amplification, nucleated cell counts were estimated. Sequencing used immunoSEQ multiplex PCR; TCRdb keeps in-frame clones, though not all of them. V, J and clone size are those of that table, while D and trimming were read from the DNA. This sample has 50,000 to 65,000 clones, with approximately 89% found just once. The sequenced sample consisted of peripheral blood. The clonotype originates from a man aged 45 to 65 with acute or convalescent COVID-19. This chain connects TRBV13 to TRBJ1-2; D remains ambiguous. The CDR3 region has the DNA TGTGCCAGCAGCTTAGGAAGAGCGGGTGGCTACACCTTC. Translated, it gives CASSLGRAGGYTF. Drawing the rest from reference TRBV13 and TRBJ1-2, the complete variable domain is AAGVIQSPRHLIKEKRETATLKCYPIPRHDTVYWYQQGPGQDPQFLISFYEKMQSDKGSIPDRFSAQQFSDYHSELNMSSLELGDSALYFCASSLGRAGGYTFGSGTRLTVV.